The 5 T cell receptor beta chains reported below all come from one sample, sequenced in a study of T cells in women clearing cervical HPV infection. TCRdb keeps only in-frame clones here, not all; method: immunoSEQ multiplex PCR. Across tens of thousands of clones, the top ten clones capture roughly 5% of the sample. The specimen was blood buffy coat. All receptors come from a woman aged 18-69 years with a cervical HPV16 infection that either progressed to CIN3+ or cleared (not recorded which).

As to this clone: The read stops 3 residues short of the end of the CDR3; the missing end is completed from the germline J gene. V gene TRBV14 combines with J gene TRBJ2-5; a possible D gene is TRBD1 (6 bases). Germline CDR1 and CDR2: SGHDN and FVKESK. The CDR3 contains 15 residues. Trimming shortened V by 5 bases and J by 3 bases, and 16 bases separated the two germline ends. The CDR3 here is CASSAYRTDKETQYF. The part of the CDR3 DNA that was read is TGTGCCAGCAGCGCCTACAGGACAGATAAAGAGACC.

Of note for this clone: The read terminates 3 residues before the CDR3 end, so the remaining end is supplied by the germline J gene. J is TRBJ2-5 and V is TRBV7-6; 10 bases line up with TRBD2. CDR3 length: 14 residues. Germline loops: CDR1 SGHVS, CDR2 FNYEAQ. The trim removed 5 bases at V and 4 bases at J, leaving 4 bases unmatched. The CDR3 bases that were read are TGTGCCAGCAGCAGCGGGGGGGCGGGAGAGACC. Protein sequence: CASSSGGAGET. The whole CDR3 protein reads CASSSGGAGETQYF. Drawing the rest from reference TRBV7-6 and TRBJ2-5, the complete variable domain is GAGVSQSPRYKVTKRGQDVALRCDPISGHVSLYWYRQALGQGPEFLTYFNYEAQQDKSGLPNDRFSAERPEGSISTLTIQRTEQRDSAMYRCASSSGGAGETQYFGPGTRLLVL.

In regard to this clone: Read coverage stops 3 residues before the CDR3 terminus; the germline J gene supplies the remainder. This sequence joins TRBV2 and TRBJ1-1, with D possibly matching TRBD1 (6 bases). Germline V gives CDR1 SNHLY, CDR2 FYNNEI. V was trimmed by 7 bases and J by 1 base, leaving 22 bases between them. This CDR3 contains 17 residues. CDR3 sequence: CASTWGGTSSRNTEAFF. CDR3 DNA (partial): TGTGCCAGCACCTGGGGGGGCACCTCCTCTAGGAACACTGAA.

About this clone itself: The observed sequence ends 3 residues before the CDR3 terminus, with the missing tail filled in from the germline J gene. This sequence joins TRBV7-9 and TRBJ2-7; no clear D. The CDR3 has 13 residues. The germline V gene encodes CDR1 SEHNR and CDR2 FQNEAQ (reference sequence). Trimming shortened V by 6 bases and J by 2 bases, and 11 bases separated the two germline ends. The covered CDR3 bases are TGTGCCAGCAGAAACAGAGAAGCCTACGAG. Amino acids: CASRNREAYE. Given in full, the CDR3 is CASRNREAYEQYF. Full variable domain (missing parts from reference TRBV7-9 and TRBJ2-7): DTGVSQNPRHKITKRGQNVTFRCDPISEHNRLYWYRQTLGQGPEFLTYFQNEAQLEKSRLLSDRFSAERPKGSFSTLEIQRTEQGDSAMYLCASRNREAYEQYFGPGTRLTVT.

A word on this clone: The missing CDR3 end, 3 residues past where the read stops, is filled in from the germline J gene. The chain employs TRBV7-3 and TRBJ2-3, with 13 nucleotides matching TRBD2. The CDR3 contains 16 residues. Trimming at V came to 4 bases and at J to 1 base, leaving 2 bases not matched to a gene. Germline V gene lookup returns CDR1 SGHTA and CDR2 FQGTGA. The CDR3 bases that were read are TGTGCCAGCAGCTCACTAGCGGGGGGGGGCACAGATACG. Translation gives CASSSLAGGGTDT. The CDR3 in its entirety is CASSSLAGGGTDTQYF.